Below, one T cell receptor (beta chain) is given with its context. The data stem from a study of cytomegalovirus exposure and HLA in healthy donors. The CDR3 totals 13 residues. The trim removed 6 bases at V and 9 bases at J, leaving 7 bases unmatched. CDR1 is SNHLY and CDR2 is FYNNEI in the germline V gene. With 60 Vbeta and 13 Jbeta primers, the PCR was carried out. Original analysis: Around 9.9 million shared chains were among the approximately 87 million unique TCR beta chains that a later analysis counted. Profiled with immunoSEQ multiplex PCR; TCRdb holds only in-frame clones, not every one. V and J calls and clone size are those listed in that table; D and trimming were worked out from the DNA. The sample lists about 150,000 clones, 80% occurring once.

The TCR comes from a man under 40 in good health and CMV-seropositive. This chain connects TRBV2 to TRBJ2-1; 8 nucleotides line up with TRBD2. The sequenced material came from PBMCs. For the CDR3, the DNA is TGTGCCAGCAGGAGGACTAGCCTCGGTGAGCAGTTCTTC. It yields the protein CASRRTSLGEQFF.